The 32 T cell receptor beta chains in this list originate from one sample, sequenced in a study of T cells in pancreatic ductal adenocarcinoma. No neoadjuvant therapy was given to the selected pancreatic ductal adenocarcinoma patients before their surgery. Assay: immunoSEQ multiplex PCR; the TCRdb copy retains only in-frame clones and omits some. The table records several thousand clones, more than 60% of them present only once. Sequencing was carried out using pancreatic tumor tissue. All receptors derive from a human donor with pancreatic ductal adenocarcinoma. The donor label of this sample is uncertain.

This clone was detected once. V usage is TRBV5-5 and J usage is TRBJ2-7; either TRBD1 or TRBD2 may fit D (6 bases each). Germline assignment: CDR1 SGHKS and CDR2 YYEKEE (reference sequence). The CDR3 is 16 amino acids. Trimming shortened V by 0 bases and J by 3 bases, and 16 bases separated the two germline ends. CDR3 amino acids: CASSLAGGQQIYEQYF. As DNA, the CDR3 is TGTGCCAGCAGCTTGGCCGGGGGCCAACAGATCTACGAGCAGTACTTC. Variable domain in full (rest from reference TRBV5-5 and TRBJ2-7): DAGVTQSPTHLIKTRGQQVTLRCSPISGHKSVSWYQQVLGQGPQFIFQYYEKEERGRGNFPDRFSARQFPNYSSELNVNALLLGDSALYLCASSLAGGQQIYEQYFGPGTRLTVT.

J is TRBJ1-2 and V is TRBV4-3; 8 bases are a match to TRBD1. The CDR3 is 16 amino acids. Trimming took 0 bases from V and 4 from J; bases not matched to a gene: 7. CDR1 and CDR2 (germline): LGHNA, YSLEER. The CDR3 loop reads CASSQDRTGSGYGYTF. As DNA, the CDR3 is TGCGCCAGCAGCCAAGATAGGACAGGGTCTGGCTATGGCTACACCTTC.

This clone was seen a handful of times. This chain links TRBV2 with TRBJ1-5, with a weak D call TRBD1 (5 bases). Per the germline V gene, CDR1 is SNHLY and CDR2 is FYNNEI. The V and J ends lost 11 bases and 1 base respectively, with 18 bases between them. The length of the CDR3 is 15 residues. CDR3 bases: TGTGCCGGAGGACAAGACGGTACGAGCAATCAGCCCCAGCATTTT. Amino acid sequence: CAGGQDGTSNQPQHF.

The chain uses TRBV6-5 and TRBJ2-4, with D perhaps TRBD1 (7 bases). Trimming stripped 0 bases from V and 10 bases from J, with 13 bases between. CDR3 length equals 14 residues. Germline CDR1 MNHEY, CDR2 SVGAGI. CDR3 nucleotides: TGTGCCAGCAGTTACTCCAGGGGGGCGCGGATTCAGTACTTC. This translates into CASSYSRGARIQYF.

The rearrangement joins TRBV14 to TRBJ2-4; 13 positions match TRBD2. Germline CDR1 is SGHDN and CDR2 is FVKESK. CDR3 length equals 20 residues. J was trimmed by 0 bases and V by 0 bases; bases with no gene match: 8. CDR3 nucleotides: TGTGCCAGCAGCCAAGATCCCCGGACTAGCGGGAGCATAGCCAAAAACATTCAGTACTTC. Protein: CASSQDPRTSGSIAKNIQYF. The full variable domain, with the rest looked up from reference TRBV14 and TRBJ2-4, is EAGVTQFPSHSVIEKGQTVTLRCDPISGHDNLYWYRRVMGKEIKFLLHFVKESKQDESGMPNNRFLAERTGGTYSTLKVQPAELEDSGVYFCASSQDPRTSGSIAKNIQYFGAGTRLSVL.

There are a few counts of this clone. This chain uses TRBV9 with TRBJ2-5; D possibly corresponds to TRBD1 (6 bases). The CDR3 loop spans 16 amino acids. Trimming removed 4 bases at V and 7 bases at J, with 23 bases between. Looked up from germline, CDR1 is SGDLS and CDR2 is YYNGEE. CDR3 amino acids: CASSPPPGHPMGTQYF. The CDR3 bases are TGTGCCAGCAGCCCTCCCCCGGGACATCCCATGGGGACCCAGTACTTC. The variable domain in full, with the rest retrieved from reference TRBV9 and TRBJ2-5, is DSGVTQTPKHLITATGQRVTLRCSPRSGDLSVYWYQQSLDQGLQFLIQYYNGEERAKGNILERFSAQQFPDLHSELNLSSLELGDSALYFCASSPPPGHPMGTQYFGPGTRLLVL.

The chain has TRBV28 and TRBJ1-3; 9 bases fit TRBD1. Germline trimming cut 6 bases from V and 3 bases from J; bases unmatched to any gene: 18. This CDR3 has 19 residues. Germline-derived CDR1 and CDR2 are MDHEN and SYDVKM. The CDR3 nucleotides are TGTGCCAGCAGCAACGGATTAGCCGGGACAGGGCTAGTTGGAAACACCATATATTTT. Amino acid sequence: CASSNGLAGTGLVGNTIYF.

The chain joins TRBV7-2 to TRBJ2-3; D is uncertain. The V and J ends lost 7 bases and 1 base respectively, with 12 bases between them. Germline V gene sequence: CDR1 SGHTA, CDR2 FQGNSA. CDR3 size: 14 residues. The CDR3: CASTGRSGTDTQYF. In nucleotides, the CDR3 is TGTGCCAGCACCGGGCGGTCGGGCACAGATACGCAGTATTTT.

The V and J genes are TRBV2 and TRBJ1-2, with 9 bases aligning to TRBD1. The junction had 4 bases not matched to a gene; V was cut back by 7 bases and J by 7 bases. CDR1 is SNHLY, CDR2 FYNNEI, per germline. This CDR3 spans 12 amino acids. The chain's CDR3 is CASTGQGGGYTF. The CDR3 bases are TGTGCCAGCACGGGACAGGGTGGTGGCTACACCTTC.

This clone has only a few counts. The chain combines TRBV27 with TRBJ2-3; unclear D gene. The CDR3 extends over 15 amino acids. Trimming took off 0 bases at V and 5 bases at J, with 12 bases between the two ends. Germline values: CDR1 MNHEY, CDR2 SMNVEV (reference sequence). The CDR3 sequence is CASSLSTTWGDTQYF. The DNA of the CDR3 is TGTGCCAGCAGTTTATCGACGACTTGGGGAGATACGCAGTATTTT.

As DNA, the CDR3 is TGTGCCAGCAGCTTACCCTGGGGTTTCGAAAACATTCAGTACTTC. This codes for CASSLPWGFENIQYF. The J gene is TRBJ2-4, the V gene TRBV7-8; D remains unclear. CDR1 and CDR2 (germline): SGHVS, FQNEAQ. Trimming pared 2 bases from V and 5 bases from J, leaving 13 bases between. This CDR3 contains 15 residues. Together with reference TRBV7-8 and TRBJ2-4, the CDR3 gives the full variable domain: GAGVSQSPRYKVAKRGQDVALRCDPISGHVSLFWYQQALGQGPEFLTYFQNEAQLDKSGLPSDRFFAERPEGSVSTLKIQRTQQEDSAVYLCASSLPWGFENIQYFGAGTRLSVL.

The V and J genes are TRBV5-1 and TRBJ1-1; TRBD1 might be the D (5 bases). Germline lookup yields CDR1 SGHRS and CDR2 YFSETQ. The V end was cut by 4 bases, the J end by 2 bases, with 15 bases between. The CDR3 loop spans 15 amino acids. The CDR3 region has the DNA TGCGCCAGCAGCGAAATGGGGGTGCTAAACACTGAAGCTTTCTTT. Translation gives CASSEMGVLNTEAFF.

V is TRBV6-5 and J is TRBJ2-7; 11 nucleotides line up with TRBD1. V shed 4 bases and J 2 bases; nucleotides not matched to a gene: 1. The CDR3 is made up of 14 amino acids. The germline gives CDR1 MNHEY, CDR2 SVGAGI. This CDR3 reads CASSWTGGAYEQYF. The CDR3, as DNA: TGTGCCAGCAGTTGGACAGGGGGCGCCTACGAGCAGTACTTC.

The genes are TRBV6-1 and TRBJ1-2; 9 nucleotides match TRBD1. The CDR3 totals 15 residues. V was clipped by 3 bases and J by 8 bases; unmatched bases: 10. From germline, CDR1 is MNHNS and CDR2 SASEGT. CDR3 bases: TGTGCCAGCAGTGAGGGGACAGGGCTCCCCCGGGGCTACACCTTC. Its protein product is CASSEGTGLPRGYTF.

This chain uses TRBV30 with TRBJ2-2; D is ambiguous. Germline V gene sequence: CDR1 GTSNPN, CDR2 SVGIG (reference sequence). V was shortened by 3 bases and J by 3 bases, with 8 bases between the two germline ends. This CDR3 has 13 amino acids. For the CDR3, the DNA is TGTGCCTGGAGGGCTGGGGACACCGGGGAGCTGTTTTTT. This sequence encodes CAWRAGDTGELFF.

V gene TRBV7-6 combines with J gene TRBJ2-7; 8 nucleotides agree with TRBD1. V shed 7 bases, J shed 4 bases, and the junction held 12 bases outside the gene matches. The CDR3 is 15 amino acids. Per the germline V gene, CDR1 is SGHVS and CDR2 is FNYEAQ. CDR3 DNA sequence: TGTGCCAGCACCTCAGGACAGGGAGGAGATTACGAGCAGTACTTC. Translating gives CASTSGQGGDYEQYF.

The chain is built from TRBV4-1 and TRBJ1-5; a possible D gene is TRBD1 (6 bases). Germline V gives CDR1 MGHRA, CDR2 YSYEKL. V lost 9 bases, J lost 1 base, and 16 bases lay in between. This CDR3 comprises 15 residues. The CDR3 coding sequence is TGCGCCAGTAGACAGGAGGGGGGCAGCAATCAGCCCCAGCATTTT. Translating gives CASRQEGGSNQPQHF.

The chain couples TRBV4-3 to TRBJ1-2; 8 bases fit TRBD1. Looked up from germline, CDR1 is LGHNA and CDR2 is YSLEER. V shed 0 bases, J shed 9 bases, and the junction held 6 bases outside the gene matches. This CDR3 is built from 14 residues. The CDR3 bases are TGCGCCAGCAGCCAAGACCCACAGGGGGGTCGCTACACCTTC. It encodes CASSQDPQGGRYTF.

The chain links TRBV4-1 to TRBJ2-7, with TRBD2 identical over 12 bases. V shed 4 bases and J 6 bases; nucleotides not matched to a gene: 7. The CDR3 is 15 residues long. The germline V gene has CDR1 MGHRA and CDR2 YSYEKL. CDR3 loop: CASSRTSGAKREQYF. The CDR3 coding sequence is TGCGCCAGCAGCCGGACTAGCGGGGCAAAACGCGAGCAGTACTTC.

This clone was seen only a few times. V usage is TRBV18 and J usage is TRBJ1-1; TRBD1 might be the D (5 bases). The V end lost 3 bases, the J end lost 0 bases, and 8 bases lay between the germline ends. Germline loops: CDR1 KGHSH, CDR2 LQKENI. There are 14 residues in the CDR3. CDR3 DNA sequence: TGTGCCAGCTCACCCGGGGGGATGAACACTGAAGCTTTCTTT. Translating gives CASSPGGMNTEAFF.

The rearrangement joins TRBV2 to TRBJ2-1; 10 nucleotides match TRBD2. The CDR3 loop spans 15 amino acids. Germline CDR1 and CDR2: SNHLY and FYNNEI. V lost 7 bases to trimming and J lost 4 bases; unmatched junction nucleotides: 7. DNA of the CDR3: TGTGCCAGCAAAACCGGGACTAGCGAATACAATGAGCAGTTCTTC. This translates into CASKTGTSEYNEQFF.

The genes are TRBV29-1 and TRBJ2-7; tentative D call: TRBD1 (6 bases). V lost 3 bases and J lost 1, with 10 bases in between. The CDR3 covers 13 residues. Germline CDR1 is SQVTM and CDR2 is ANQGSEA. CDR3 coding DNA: TGCAGCGTTGAGACCGGGACATCCTACGAGCAGTACTTC. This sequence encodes CSVETGTSYEQYF.

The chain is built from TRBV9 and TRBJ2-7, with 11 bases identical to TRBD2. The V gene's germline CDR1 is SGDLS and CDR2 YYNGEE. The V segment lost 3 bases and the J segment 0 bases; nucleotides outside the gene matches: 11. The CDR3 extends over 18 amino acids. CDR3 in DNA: TGTGCCAGCAGCGGTGGGGGGACTAGCGGAGGAAGCTCCTACGAGCAGTACTTC. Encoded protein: CASSGGGTSGGSSYEQYF.

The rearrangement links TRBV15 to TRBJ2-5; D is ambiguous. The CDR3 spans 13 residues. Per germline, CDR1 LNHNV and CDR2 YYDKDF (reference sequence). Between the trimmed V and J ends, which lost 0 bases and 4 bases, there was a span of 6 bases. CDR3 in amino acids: CATSRDNRETQYF. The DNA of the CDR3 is TGTGCCACCAGCAGAGATAATAGAGAGACCCAGTACTTC.

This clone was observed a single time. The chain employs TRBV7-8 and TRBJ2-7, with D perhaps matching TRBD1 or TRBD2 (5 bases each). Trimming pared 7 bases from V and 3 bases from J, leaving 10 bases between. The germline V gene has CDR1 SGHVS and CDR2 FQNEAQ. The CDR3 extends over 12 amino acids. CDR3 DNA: TGTGCCAGCAACTTTGGGGGCTACGAGCAGTACTTC. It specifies CASNFGGYEQYF. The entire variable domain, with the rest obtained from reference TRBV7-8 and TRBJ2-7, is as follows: GAGVSQSPRYKVAKRGQDVALRCDPISGHVSLFWYQQALGQGPEFLTYFQNEAQLDKSGLPSDRFFAERPEGSVSTLKIQRTQQEDSAVYLCASNFGGYEQYFGPGTRLTVT.

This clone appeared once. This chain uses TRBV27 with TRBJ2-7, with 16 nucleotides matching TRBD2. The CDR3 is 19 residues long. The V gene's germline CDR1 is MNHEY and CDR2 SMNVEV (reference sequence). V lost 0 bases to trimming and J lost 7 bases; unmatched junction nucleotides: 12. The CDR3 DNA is TGTGCCAGCAGTTTATCCGGGACTAGCGGGAGGGCCGGTTTGGGTGAGCAGTACTTC. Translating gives CASSLSGTSGRAGLGEQYF.

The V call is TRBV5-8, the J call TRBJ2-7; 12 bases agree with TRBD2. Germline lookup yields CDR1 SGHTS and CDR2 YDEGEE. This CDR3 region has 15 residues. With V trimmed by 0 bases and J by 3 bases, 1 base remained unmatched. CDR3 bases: TGTGCCAGCAGCTTGGAACTAGCGGGAGGCTACGAGCAGTACTTC. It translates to CASSLELAGGYEQYF.

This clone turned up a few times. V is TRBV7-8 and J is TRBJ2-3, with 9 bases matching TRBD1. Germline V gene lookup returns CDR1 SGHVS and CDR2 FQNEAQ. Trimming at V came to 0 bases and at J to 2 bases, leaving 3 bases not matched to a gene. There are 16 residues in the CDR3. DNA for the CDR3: TGTGCCAGCAGCTTAGCGGGACAGGGCAACACAGATACGCAGTATTTT. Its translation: CASSLAGQGNTDTQYF.

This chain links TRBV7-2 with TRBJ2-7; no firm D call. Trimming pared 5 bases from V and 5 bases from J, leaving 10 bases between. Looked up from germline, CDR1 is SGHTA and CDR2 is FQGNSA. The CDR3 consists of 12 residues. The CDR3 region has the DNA TGTGCCAGCAGCCCCAGCGCCCACGAGCAGTACTTC. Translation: CASSPSAHEQYF. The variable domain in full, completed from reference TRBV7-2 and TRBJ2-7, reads GAGVSQSPSNKVTEKGKDVELRCDPISGHTALYWYRQSLGQGLEFLIYFQGNSAPDKSGLPSDRFSAERTGGSVSTLTIQRTQQEDSAVYLCASSPSAHEQYFGPGTRLTVT.

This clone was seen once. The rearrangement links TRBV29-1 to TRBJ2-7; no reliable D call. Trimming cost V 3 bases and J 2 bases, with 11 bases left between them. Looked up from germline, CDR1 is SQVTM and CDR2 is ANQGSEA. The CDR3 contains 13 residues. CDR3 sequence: CSVERFGTYEQYF. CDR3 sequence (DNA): TGCAGCGTTGAGAGGTTCGGTACCTACGAGCAGTACTTC.

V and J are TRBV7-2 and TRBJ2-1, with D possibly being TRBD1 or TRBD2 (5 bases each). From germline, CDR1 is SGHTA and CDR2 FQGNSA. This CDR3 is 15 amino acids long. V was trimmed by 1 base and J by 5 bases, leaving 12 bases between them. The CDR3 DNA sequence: TGTGCCAGCAGCTTAGGCCCGGGACCCAACAATGAGCAGTTCTTC. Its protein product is CASSLGPGPNNEQFF.

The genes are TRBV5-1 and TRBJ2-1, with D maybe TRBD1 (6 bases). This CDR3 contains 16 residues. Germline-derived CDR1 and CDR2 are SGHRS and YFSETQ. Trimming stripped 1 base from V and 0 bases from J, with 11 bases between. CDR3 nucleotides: TGCGCCAGCAGCTTGCTTGGACAGAGCTCCTACAATGAGCAGTTCTTC. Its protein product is CASSLLGQSSYNEQFF.